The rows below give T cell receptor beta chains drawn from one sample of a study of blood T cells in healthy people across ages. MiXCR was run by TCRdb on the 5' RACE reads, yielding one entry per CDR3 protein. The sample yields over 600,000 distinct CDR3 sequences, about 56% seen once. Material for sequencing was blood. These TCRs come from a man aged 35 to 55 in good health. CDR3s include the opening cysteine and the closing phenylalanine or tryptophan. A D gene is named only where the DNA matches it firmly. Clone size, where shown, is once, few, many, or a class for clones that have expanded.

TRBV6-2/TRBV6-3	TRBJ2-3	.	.	CASSYGWSLGTDTQYF	TGTGCCAGCAGTTACGGTTGGTCCCTGGGCACAGATACGCAGTATTTT
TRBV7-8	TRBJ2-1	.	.	CASSLVVRISYNEQFF	TGTGCCAGCAGCTTAGTTGTGCGGATATCATACAATGAGCAGTTCTTC
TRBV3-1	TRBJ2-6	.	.	CASSHRTASSGANVLTF	TGTGCCAGCAGCCACCGGACAGCCTCCTCTGGGGCCAACGTCCTGACTTTC
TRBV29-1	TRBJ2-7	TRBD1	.	CSLVDRGSYEQYF	TGCAGCCTTGTAGACAGGGGTTCCTACGAGCAGTACTTC
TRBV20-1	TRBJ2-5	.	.	CSVPAADRLEYF	TGCAGTGTCCCAGCGGCTGACAGACTGGAGTACTTC
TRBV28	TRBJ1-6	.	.	CASRSRNSPLHF	TGTGCCAGCCGCTCCCGAAATTCACCCCTCCACTTT
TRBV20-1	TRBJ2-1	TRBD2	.	CSARDRAGGPNEQFF	TGCAGTGCTAGAGACCGAGCGGGAGGGCCCAATGAGCAGTTCTTC
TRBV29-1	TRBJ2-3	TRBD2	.	CSPVLRTRLAGDTQYF	TGCAGCCCAGTGCTCCGTACGAGGCTAGCGGGAGATACGCAGTATTTT
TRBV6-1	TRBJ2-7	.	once	CASSEATPPEQYF	TGTGCCAGCAGTGAAGCGACTCCGCCCGAGCAGTACTTC
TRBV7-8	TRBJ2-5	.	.	CASQGRRIHEQYF	TGTGCCAGCCAAGGGAGGAGGATCCATGAGCAGTACTTC
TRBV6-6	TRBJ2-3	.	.	CASISDLGGNTQYF	TGTGCCAGCATTTCAGACCTGGGGGGCAATACGCAGTATTTT
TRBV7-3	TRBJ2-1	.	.	CASSRPSRNEQFF	TGTGCCAGCAGCCGCCCCTCCCGCAATGAGCAGTTCTTC
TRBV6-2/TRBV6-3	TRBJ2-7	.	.	CASSDPAGRYEQYF	TGTGCCAGCAGTGACCCGGCAGGGCGTTACGAGCAGTACTTC
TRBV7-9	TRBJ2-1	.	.	CASSLALYEQFF	TGTGCCAGCAGCTTAGCGCTGTACGAGCAGTTCTTC
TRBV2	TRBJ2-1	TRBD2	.	CASTSEGLADEQFF	TGTGCCAGTACTAGCGAAGGGCTAGCGGATGAGCAGTTCTTC
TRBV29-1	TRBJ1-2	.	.	CSVSRGGAHGYTF	TGCAGCGTTAGTCGCGGGGGGGCCCATGGCTACACCTTC
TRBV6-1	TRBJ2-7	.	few	CASRGLSYEQYF	TGTGCCAGCAGGGGCCTGTCCTACGAGCAGTACTTC
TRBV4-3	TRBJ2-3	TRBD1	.	CASSPKWGQGFPRDTDTQYF	TGCGCCAGCAGCCCAAAGTGGGGACAGGGATTTCCCAGGGACACAGATACGCAGTATTTT
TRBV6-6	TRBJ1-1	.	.	CASSYGLRRAGTEAFF	TGTGCCAGCAGTTACGGTCTTCGTCGGGCGGGCACTGAAGCTTTCTTT
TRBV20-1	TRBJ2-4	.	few	CSAEWGEGNIQYF	TGCAGTGCGGAGTGGGGGGAAGGGAACATTCAGTACTTC
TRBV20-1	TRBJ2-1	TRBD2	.	CSAGTSGGTDEQFF	TGCAGTGCCGGGACTAGCGGGGGGACCGATGAGCAGTTCTTC
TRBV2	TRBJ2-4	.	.	CASRGAVQDQAKNIQYF	TGTGCCAGCAGGGGCGCCGTGCAAGATCAAGCCAAAAACATTCAGTACTTC
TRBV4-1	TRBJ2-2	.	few	CASSQDSPTTGELFF	TGCGCCAGCAGCCAAGATTCCCCCACCACCGGGGAGCTGTTTTTT
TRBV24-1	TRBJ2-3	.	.	CATSDFGMDGSTDTQYF	TGTGCCACCAGTGATTTTGGGATGGACGGCAGCACAGATACGCAGTATTTT
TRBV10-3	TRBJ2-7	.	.	CASKGTAESVEQYF	TGTGCCAGCAAAGGGACCGCAGAGTCGGTCGAGCAGTACTTC
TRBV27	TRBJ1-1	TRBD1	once	CASRPGGMNTEAFF	TGTGCCAGCAGACCAGGGGGCATGAACACTGAAGCTTTCTTT
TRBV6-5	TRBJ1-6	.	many	CASSYIGRSPLHF	TGTGCCAGCAGTTACATTGGTCGTTCACCCCTCCACTTT
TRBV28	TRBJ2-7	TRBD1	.	CASSPTGTGRLGRPYEQYF	TGTGCCAGCAGCCCAACCGGGACAGGGCGATTAGGCAGACCCTACGAGCAGTACTTC
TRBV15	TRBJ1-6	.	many	CATSRGVNSPLHF	TGTGCCACCAGCAGGGGAGTGAATTCACCCCTCCACTTT
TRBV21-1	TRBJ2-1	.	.	CASSKAQGENEQFF	TGTGCCAGCAGCAAAGCGCAGGGTGAAAATGAGCAGTTCTTC
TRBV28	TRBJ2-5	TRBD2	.	CASSLYASGNGETQYF	TGTGCCAGCAGTTTATATGCTAGCGGGAACGGAGAGACCCAGTACTTC
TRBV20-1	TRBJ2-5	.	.	CSARPGVLETQYF	TGCAGTGCTAGACCAGGGGTCCTAGAGACCCAGTACTTC
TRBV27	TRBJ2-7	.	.	CASSIRRDLNYEQYF	TGTGCCAGCAGTATCCGGCGGGACCTAAATTACGAGCAGTACTTC
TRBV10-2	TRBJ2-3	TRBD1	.	CASSHLDRGRTDTQYF	TGCGCCAGCAGTCATTTGGACAGGGGGCGAACAGATACGCAGTATTTT
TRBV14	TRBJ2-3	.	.	CASRAKGLYTDTQYF	TGTGCCAGCAGAGCAAAGGGACTTTACACAGATACGCAGTATTTT